The TCR beta chain described here comes from a study of graft-versus-host responses after intestinal transplantation. General study points: When patients had graft-donor T cell macrochimerism, their allografts held high graft-versus-host to host-versus-graft clonal ratios. Circulating GvH clone levels at their peak were associated with HvG declines (early post-transplant). There were GvH clones found in recipient marrow, and some of them appeared first in ileum or blood.

This clone appeared once. Its specificity is unknown. Assay used: immunoSEQ multiplex PCR; TCRdb lists only in-frame clones, some missing. The sample lists about 50,000 clones, around 90% seen once, with more than 2% in the top ten. The starting material was unstimulated CD4+ T cells sorted from spleen or lymph node cells, obtained before transplant. The receptor's source is a human donor who was the organ donor for an intestinal transplant.

The CDR3: CASSPGLAGDMYEQYF. The CDR3 nucleotides read TGTGCCAGCAGTCCGGGACTAGCGGGAGATATGTACGAGCAGTACTTC. The gene calls are TRBV6-6 and TRBJ2-7, with TRBD2 matching over 14 bases. The trim removed 5 bases at V and 4 bases at J, leaving 7 bases unmatched. CDR3 length: 16 amino acids. The germline V gene encodes CDR1 MNHNY and CDR2 SVGAGI (reference sequence).